Sequencing of this T cell receptor (beta chain) was carried out in a study of Ad26.COV2.S vaccination and SARS-CoV-2 variants. About the study: Donor participated within the Ad26.COV2.S arm of the COV1001 trial.

This CDR3 contains 13 residues. The J segment lost 5 bases and the V segment lost 8 bases, leaving 8 bases of the junction unmatched. In the case of this clone: Its antigen is currently unknown.

Treatment indicated: roughly 18 received Ad26.COV2.S at low or high dose, single or two shots; 5 received placebo; per-sample allocation not given. Samples were taken on day 63 after the first vaccine or placebo injection. Whoever gave the sample was an adult aged 18-55 years in Boston. Expressing Wuhan-strain SARS-CoV-2 spike, an Ad26 vector served as the vaccine. Only in-frame clones appear in the TCRdb table, and some are missing; sequencing was by immunoSEQ multiplex PCR. This sample yields hundreds of thousands of clones, of which about 89% are seen a single time; around 5% belongs to the top ten. Notes on the study in general: Substantial post-vaccination breadth of spike-specific CD8+ and CD4+ T cell responses was reported.

The chain links TRBV12-3 or TRBV12-4 to TRBJ2-5; 7 bases align to TRBD1. The TCR originated in a person between 18 and 65 years old who received the Ad26.COV2.S COVID-19 vaccine or a placebo. Sequencing was performed on peripheral blood, taken in a trial of Ad26.COV2.S vaccine versus placebo. The CDR3 loop reads CASRRQGRETQYF. Here the CDR3 DNA reads TGTGCCAGCCGGCGACAGGGCCGGGAGACCCAGTACTTC.